The clone carrying this T cell receptor beta chain was recorded at least ten times. What it recognizes is unknown. CDR1 is LGHDT, CDR2 YNNKEL, per germline (reference sequence). Trimming at V came to 0 bases and at J to 2 bases, leaving 7 bases not matched to a gene. The CDR3 runs 17 residues. Making use of molecular barcodes, quantitative 5'-RACE generated TCR beta libraries. TCRdb analysed the 5' RACE reads with MiXCR anew, one entry per CDR3 protein. The table shows approximately 100,000 distinct CDR3 sequences, with about 8.5% occurring only once. This sample is part of a study of CD8 T cells in ankylosing spondylitis. Whole-study results and caveats: There was reportedly significant enrichment of clones that were disease-linked in matched ankylosing spondylitis synovial fluid. Blood from ankylosing spondylitis patients appeared to carry a characteristic eight-variant TCR beta motif.

The sample was blood, either unsorted or a sorted T cell fraction (not recorded which). This rearrangement joins TRBV3-1 to TRBJ2-1; TRBD2 matches 7 bases. The receptor was derived from a male donor with ankylosing spondylitis or in good health (not recorded which). CDR3 bases: TGTGCCAGCAGCCAAGATTCGTCTAGCGGCCCCTACAATGAGCAGTTCTTC. This translates into CASSQDSSSGPYNEQFF.